A selection of T cell receptor beta chains follows, all from one sample in a study of blood T cell repertoires in COVID-19. TCRdb's copy holds only in-frame clones and misses some; the assay was immunoSEQ multiplex PCR. The data hold around 170,000 clones, with about nine tenths observed a single time. Sequences were obtained from peripheral blood. The receptors stem from a woman in her twenties or thirties with acute or convalescent COVID-19. Both conserved end residues are part of each CDR3. The order of the fields is D gene, CDR3 length, V gene, J gene, clone size, CDR3 protein, CDR3 DNA. The D gene is left open where the match is weak. Clone sizes are given selectively: once, few, many, or a class where the clone is expanded.

NA	14	TRBV5-1	TRBJ2-5	NA	CASSNGTSGETQYF	TGCGCCAGCAGTAATGGGACTTCAGGAGAGACCCAGTACTTC
NA	17	TRBV19	TRBJ2-6	NA	CASSIDSTRSGANVLTF	TGTGCCAGTAGTATAGATTCTACTAGATCCGGGGCCAACGTCCTGACTTTC
NA	14	TRBV2	TRBJ1-5	NA	CASTKGQSNQPQHF	TGTGCCAGCACTAAAGGACAAAGCAATCAGCCCCAGCATTTT
NA	14	TRBV9	TRBJ2-5	NA	CASSSQNEGETQYF	TGTGCCAGCAGCTCCCAAAACGAGGGAGAGACCCAGTACTTC
NA	13	TRBV11-3	TRBJ1-1	NA	CASSTEDPGGWFF	TGTGCCAGCAGCACCGAGGATCCGGGGGGATGGTTCTTT
TRBD1	13	TRBV7-2	TRBJ2-7	NA	CASSLDRGDEQYF	TGTGCCAGCAGCCTCGACAGGGGAGACGAGCAGTACTTC
NA	14	TRBV7-2	TRBJ1-5	NA	CASSFLGSGQPQHF	TGTGCCAGCAGCTTCTTAGGCTCAGGGCAGCCCCAGCATTTT
NA	12	TRBV28	TRBJ2-1	NA	CASSSQRRTQFF	TGTGCCAGCAGCTCTCAGAGGAGGACTCAGTTCTTC
NA	14	TRBV19	TRBJ2-1	NA	CASSHPPEINEQFF	TGTGCCAGTAGTCATCCCCCCGAGATCAATGAGCAGTTCTTC
TRBD2	12	TRBV19	TRBJ2-2	NA	CASGLAGGELFF	TGTGCCAGCGGACTAGCAGGCGGGGAGCTGTTTTTT
NA	16	TRBV5-1	TRBJ1-5	NA	CASSLGAGDSNQPQHF	TGCGCCAGCAGCTTGGGGGCAGGTGATAGCAATCAGCCCCAGCATTTT
NA	12	TRBV7-9	TRBJ1-1	NA	CASSLVEGPAFF	TGTGCCAGCAGCTTAGTGGAGGGGCCGGCTTTCTTT
NA	10	TRBV2	TRBJ2-7	NA	CASGPRDPYF	TGTGCCAGCGGTCCTAGAGATCCGTACTTC
TRBD2	15	TRBV7-2	TRBJ2-3	NA	CASSFSGGGTDTQYF	TGTGCCAGCAGCTTTAGCGGGGGGGGCACAGATACGCAGTATTTT
NA	13	TRBV5-4	TRBJ1-2	NA	CASSLRQADGYTF	TGTGCCAGCAGCTTGCGACAGGCGGATGGCTACACCTTC
NA	15	TRBV5-1	TRBJ2-1	NA	CASSAGRIIYNEQFF	TGCGCCAGCAGCGCGGGACGAATAATCTACAATGAGCAGTTCTTC
TRBD2	15	TRBV29-1	TRBJ2-1	NA	CSVTPPAGGRNEQFF	TGCAGCGTCACACCCCCAGCGGGAGGACGTAATGAGCAGTTCTTC
NA	13	TRBV30	TRBJ2-4	NA	CAYVGVNGGIQYF	TGTGCATACGTAGGGGTGAACGGGGGCATTCAGTACTTC
NA	15	TRBV10-3	TRBJ1-3	NA	CAISESGGTGNTIYF	TGTGCCATCAGTGAGTCCGGGGGGACTGGAAACACCATATATTTT
NA	16	TRBV4-1	TRBJ2-1	few	CASSPFSEGGVNEQFF	TGCGCCAGCAGTCCTTTTTCGGAGGGCGGAGTAAATGAGCAGTTCTTC
NA	14	TRBV6-5	TRBJ1-3	NA	CASSPFEVGNTIYF	TGTGCCAGCAGCCCCTTTGAGGTTGGAAACACCATATATTTT
NA	12	TRBV28	TRBJ1-2	NA	CASSLYIDGYTF	TGTGCCAGCAGTTTGTATATAGATGGCTACACCTTC
TRBD2	16	TRBV6-2/TRBV6-3	TRBJ2-1	NA	CASSYAKGTSGNEQFF	TGTGCCAGCAGTTACGCTAAGGGGACTAGTGGCAATGAGCAGTTCTTC
NA	12	TRBV7-9	TRBJ1-1	few	CASSPWSAEAFF	TGTGCCAGCAGCCCGTGGAGCGCTGAAGCTTTCTTT
NA	9	TRBV10-3	TRBJ2-3	NA	CAIGPTQYF	TGTGCCATCGGCCCGACGCAGTATTTT
NA	13	TRBV28	TRBJ1-2	NA	CASSLATVYGYTF	TGTGCCAGCAGTTTAGCTACGGTTTATGGCTACACCTTC
NA	13	TRBV11-3	TRBJ1-6	NA	CASSFPAARGLHF	TGTGCCAGCAGCTTCCCTGCAGCCAGGGGACTCCACTTT
NA	13	TRBV29-1	TRBJ1-2	NA	CSATISTGNGYTF	TGCAGCGCAACCATCTCCACAGGGAATGGCTACACCTTC
TRBD1	16	TRBV5-1	TRBJ1-4	NA	CASSSLQGQGYEKLFF	TGCGCCAGCAGCTCCCTCCAAGGACAGGGGTATGAAAAACTGTTTTTT
TRBD1	14	TRBV7-9	TRBJ1-2	few	CASSTSGGTYGYTF	TGTGCCAGCAGCACTTCAGGGGGCACCTATGGCTACACCTTC
NA	15	TRBV5-4	TRBJ1-1	NA	CASSLVGQGNTEAFF	TGTGCCAGCAGCTTGGTAGGGCAGGGGAACACTGAAGCTTTCTTT
TRBD1	14	TRBV6-5	TRBJ2-7	NA	CASSYRGPSYEQYF	TGTGCCAGCAGTTACAGGGGGCCCTCGTACGAGCAGTACTTC
NA	13	TRBV30	TRBJ2-7	NA	CAWSLPAAGQQYF	TGTGCCTGGAGTTTACCGGCGGCCGGCCAGCAGTACTTC
NA	13	TRBV30	TRBJ2-7	NA	CAWRGASSYEQYF	TGTGCCTGGAGAGGGGCAAGCTCCTACGAGCAGTACTTC
TRBD1	15	TRBV19	TRBJ1-5	NA	CASSIDDRGVQPQHF	TGTGCCAGTAGTATTGACGACAGGGGGGTACAGCCCCAGCATTTT